These 23 T cell receptor beta chains were sequenced from one sample in a study of blood T cell repertoires in COVID-19. Profiled with immunoSEQ multiplex PCR; TCRdb holds only in-frame clones, not every one. The sample contains over 25,000 clones, around 79% of which appear only once. Sequencing was done on a sample of peripheral blood. Every receptor here comes from a man of 80 years or more with active or convalescent COVID-19.

The V gene is TRBV9, the J gene TRBJ2-7; maybe TRBD1 (6 bases). The germline CDR1 and CDR2 sequences are SGDLS and YYNGEE. The CDR3 has 15 amino acids. With 0 bases removed from V and 1 base from J, the gap between germline ends came to 11 bases. The DNA of the CDR3 is TGTGCCAGCAGCGTAGAGCCAGGGGCGTCCTACGAGCAGTACTTC. Translating gives CASSVEPGASYEQYF.

CDR3 DNA sequence: TGTGCCAGCAGTCCCTCAGCGGGGGGACGGCGAAGACTCAATGAGCAGTTCTTC. Encoded protein: CASSPSAGGRRRLNEQFF. The chain links TRBV27 to TRBJ2-1, with TRBD2 identical over 9 bases. The trim removed 5 bases at V and 6 bases at J, leaving 17 bases unmatched. The CDR3 runs 18 residues. Germline CDR1 MNHEY, CDR2 SMNVEV (reference sequence).

The chain has TRBV15 and TRBJ2-7; tentatively, D is TRBD1 (6 bases). V was cut by 0 bases and J by 7 bases, with 13 bases left in between. The germline V gene has CDR1 LNHNV and CDR2 YYDKDF (reference sequence). The CDR3 has 14 amino acids. The CDR3 loop is CATSRDMTGREQYF. CDR3 nucleotides: TGTGCCACCAGCAGAGATATGACAGGAAGAGAGCAGTACTTC. Supplemented by reference TRBV15 and TRBJ2-7, the full variable domain reads DAMVIQNPRYQVTQFGKPVTLSCSQTLNHNVMYWYQQKSSQAPKLLFHYYDKDFNNEADTPDNFQSRRPNTSFCFLDIRSPGLGDTAMYLCATSRDMTGREQYFGPGTRLTVT.

The table lists this clone with a few counts. The chain couples TRBV21-1 to TRBJ1-1. TRBV21-1 is a pseudogene locus. The CDR3 has 18 amino acids. The CDR3 spells CASSVRDPGGREYTEAFF. DNA of the CDR3: TGTGCCAGCAGCGTTCGGGATCCTGGGGGGAGGGAATACACTGAAGCTTTCTTT.

This clone was picked up a small number of times. J is TRBJ1-1 and V is TRBV29-1, with 7 bases lining up with TRBD1. This CDR3 has 12 amino acids. The germline V gene encodes CDR1 SQVTM and CDR2 ANQGSEA. With 5 bases clipped from V and 2 bases from J, the junction kept 2 bases outside the gene matches. The CDR3 is CSVTGDNTEAFF. The CDR3 DNA reads as TGCAGCGTTACAGGGGACAACACTGAAGCTTTCTTT.

The rearrangement links TRBV6-2 or TRBV6-3 to TRBJ2-3; perhaps TRBD1 as D (5 bases). V was shortened by 2 bases and J by 7 bases, with 16 bases between the two germline ends. Germline CDR1 MNHEY, CDR2 SVGEGT. This CDR3 region has 15 residues. The CDR3 sequence: CASSYPGPNRHTQYF. CDR3 in DNA: TGTGCCAGCAGTTACCCAGGACCCAACAGGCATACGCAGTATTTT.

The rearrangement uses TRBV7-3 and TRBJ2-7, with D possibly being TRBD1 (6 bases). The V gene's germline CDR1 is SGHTA and CDR2 FQGTGA. V was trimmed by 2 bases and J by 6 bases, leaving 14 bases between them. The CDR3 has 14 amino acids. The CDR3 coding sequence is TGTGCCAGCAGCTTAGCTGGGGGCAGCCGCGAGCAGTACTTC. Translating gives CASSLAGGSREQYF.

This chain joins TRBV28 and TRBJ2-1; TRBD2 agrees at 11 bases. The CDR3 extends over 15 amino acids. V trimming: 6 bases; J trimming: 7 bases; junction bases outside the gene matches: 8. Germline V gene sequence: CDR1 MDHEN, CDR2 SYDVKM. The CDR3 here is CASRQTSGKGNEQFF. The CDR3 nucleotides are TGTGCCAGCAGGCAGACTAGCGGGAAAGGTAATGAGCAGTTCTTC.

The J gene is TRBJ2-1, the V gene TRBV3-1 (or the pseudogene TRBV3-2); D is unclear. The CDR3 loop spans 17 amino acids. From germline, CDR1 is LGHDT and CDR2 YNNKEL (reference sequence). Trimming stripped 2 bases from V and 5 bases from J, with 19 bases between. The chain's CDR3 is CASSQSGGFKPDNEQFF. The CDR3, as DNA: TGTGCCAGCAGCCAATCGGGTGGGTTCAAACCAGACAATGAGCAGTTCTTC.

The chain is built from TRBV7-2 and TRBJ1-1, with 7 bases aligning to TRBD1. This CDR3 has 18 residues. With V trimmed by 5 bases and J by 3 bases, 18 bases remained unmatched. Germline V lookup: CDR1 SGHTA, CDR2 FQGNSA. The CDR3 here is CASSGGRDSSLLDTEAFF. DNA for the CDR3: TGTGCCAGCAGCGGAGGCCGGGACAGCAGCCTCCTGGACACTGAAGCTTTCTTT.

This rearrangement joins TRBV6-2 or TRBV6-3 to TRBJ1-2; TRBD1 might be the D (6 bases). With 0 bases removed from V and 8 bases from J, the gap between germline ends came to 16 bases. The CDR3 loop spans 15 amino acids. Germline CDR1 and CDR2: MNHEY and SVGEGT. In DNA, the CDR3 is TGTGCCAGCAGTTACTCTAGACAGGACCCTGGAGGCTACACCTTC. Protein product: CASSYSRQDPGGYTF.

The chain combines TRBV4-3 with TRBJ2-7; 9 bases align to TRBD2. From germline, CDR1 is LGHNA and CDR2 YSLEER. The CDR3 spans 17 residues. V shed 4 bases, J shed 1 base, and the junction held 11 bases outside the gene matches. The CDR3 reads CASSLRLYLAGSYEQYF. As DNA, the CDR3 is TGCGCCAGCAGCCTACGACTCTATCTAGCGGGGTCCTACGAGCAGTACTTC.

The genes are TRBV5-1 and TRBJ2-3; D is perhaps TRBD2 (6 bases). V lost 7 bases, J lost 4 bases, and 16 bases lay in between. Germline loops: CDR1 SGHRS, CDR2 YFSETQ. This CDR3 has 14 residues. The CDR3 loop reads CASLRRDFADTQYF. CDR3 DNA sequence: TGCGCCAGCCTTAGGCGGGACTTTGCAGATACGCAGTATTTT.

The rearrangement links TRBV27 to TRBJ2-2; D remains unclear. CDR1 is MNHEY and CDR2 is SMNVEV in the germline V gene (reference sequence). V dropped 6 bases and J dropped 2 bases, with 10 bases sitting between them. The CDR3 extends over 14 amino acids. The chain's CDR3 is CASSTFSNTGELFF. The CDR3 nucleotides are TGTGCCAGCAGCACTTTCTCTAACACCGGGGAGCTGTTTTTT.

The chain couples TRBV5-4 to TRBJ1-2; 8 nucleotides match TRBD1. Looked up from germline, CDR1 is SGHNT and CDR2 is YYREEE (reference sequence). The V and J ends lost 4 bases and 6 bases, in that order; junction bases with no gene match: 11. The CDR3 loop spans 15 amino acids. Written as DNA, the CDR3 is TGTGCCAGCAGCATAGACAGGGGTATGAGCGATGGCTACACCTTC. Its translation: CASSIDRGMSDGYTF.

The chain carries TRBV7-2 and TRBJ1-1, with D possibly TRBD1 on 6 matching bases. The V gene's germline CDR1 is SGHTA and CDR2 FQGNSA. The CDR3 is 14 residues long. Trimming took off 6 bases at V and 0 bases at J, with 11 bases between the two ends. CDR3 amino acids: CASRLRGMNTEAFF. CDR3 DNA: TGTGCCAGCAGGCTTAGGGGGATGAACACTGAAGCTTTCTTT.

The chain is built from TRBV18 and TRBJ1-1; D gene unclear. Trimming took 3 bases from V and 1 from J, leaving 6 bases between them. This CDR3 contains 13 residues. Germline V gives CDR1 KGHSH, CDR2 LQKENI. The CDR3 nucleotides read TGTGCCAGCTCACCCGGGGAGAACACTGAAGCTTTCTTT. Its translation: CASSPGENTEAFF.

This rearrangement joins TRBV24-1 to TRBJ2-5, with D perhaps TRBD2 (6 bases). Trimming pared 4 bases from V and 3 bases from J, leaving 11 bases between. The germline gives CDR1 KGHDR, CDR2 SFDVKD. The CDR3 is 14 amino acids. The CDR3 reads CATSDSSGKETQYF. In nucleotides, the CDR3 is TGTGCCACCAGTGACAGTAGCGGAAAAGAGACCCAGTACTTC.

The chain carries TRBV28 and TRBJ1-2; possibly TRBD1 for D (5 bases). Germline CDR1 reads MDHEN; CDR2 reads SYDVKM. V was shortened by 3 bases and J by 8 bases, with 16 bases between the two germline ends. CDR3 length: 14 residues. CDR3 sequence: CASSFGAGLRGYTF. The DNA of the CDR3 is TGTGCCAGCAGTTTCGGAGCAGGGCTAAGAGGCTACACCTTC.

J is TRBJ2-1 and V is TRBV11-2; 8 bases agree with TRBD2. Germline trimming cut 4 bases from V and 8 bases from J; bases unmatched to any gene: 10. This CDR3 spans 15 amino acids. From germline, CDR1 is SGHAT and CDR2 FQNNGV. CDR3 sequence: CASSSTLAAGDEQFF. DNA of the CDR3: TGTGCCAGCAGCTCGACACTAGCGGCCGGGGATGAGCAGTTCTTC.

The J gene is TRBJ2-3, the V gene TRBV9, with a tentative D call TRBD2 (6 bases). The CDR3 length is 16 residues. The V end lost 1 base, the J end lost 2 bases, and 14 bases lay between the germline ends. Looked up from germline, CDR1 is SGDLS and CDR2 is YYNGEE. The CDR3 spells CASSVHVSSDTDTQYF. In DNA form, the CDR3 reads TGTGCCAGCAGCGTACATGTTTCTAGCGACACAGATACGCAGTATTTT.

This rearrangement joins TRBV4-1 to TRBJ2-1; tentatively, D is TRBD2 (6 bases). There are 16 residues in the CDR3. From germline, CDR1 is MGHRA and CDR2 YSYEKL. V was shortened by 4 bases and J by 2 bases, with 15 bases between the two germline ends. In DNA, the CDR3 is TGCGCCAGCAGCCGAAGACTAGACTATACCTACAATGAGCAGTTCTTC. Translating it yields CASSRRLDYTYNEQFF.

J is TRBJ1-2 and V is TRBV6-5; 7 nucleotides agree with TRBD1. This CDR3 has 14 amino acids. CDR1 and CDR2 from the germline V gene are MNHEY and SVGAGI. Trimming removed 2 bases from V and 5 bases from J; junction bases left unmatched: 5. CDR3 amino acids: CASSYNRGEYGYTF. For the CDR3, the DNA is TGTGCCAGCAGTTACAACAGGGGAGAATATGGCTACACCTTC.